These T cell receptor beta chains were read from a single sample in a study of response to subunit inactivated influenza vaccine. TCRdb recomputed calls from the RT-PCR reads with MiXCR, one row per CDR3 protein. Of hundreds of thousands of distinct CDR3 sequences in the sample, 11% are singletons; the top ten hold 12%. This specimen consisted of PBMCs from blood, obtained roughly 47 days after vaccination. The receptors derive from a middle-aged man who received an inactivated influenza vaccine. CDR3s include the opening cysteine and the closing phenylalanine or tryptophan. Fields, in order: J gene, clone size, V gene, D gene, CDR3 protein, CDR3 DNA. A D gene is named only where the DNA matches it firmly. Where a row states a size, it is once, few, many or the class of an expanded clone; other rows omit it.

TRBJ2-1	many	TRBV5-1	-	CASSKGGEQFF	TGCGCCAGCAGCAAAGGGGGAGAGCAGTTCTTC
TRBJ2-3	-	TRBV5-1	TRBD2	CASSSRLAGGQIDTQYF	TGCGCCAGCAGCTCACGACTAGCGGGGGGCCAAATAGATACGCAGTATTTT
TRBJ2-7	-	TRBV29-1	TRBD1	CSAITGTGGVEQYF	TGCAGCGCCATTACCGGGACAGGGGGCGTCGAGCAGTACTTC
TRBJ1-1	few	TRBV20-1	-	CSAREERGSGVNTEAFF	TGCAGTGCTAGAGAAGAACGGGGGTCGGGGGTTAACACTGAAGCTTTCTTT
TRBJ2-7	-	TRBV29-1	TRBD1	CSVITGATYEQYF	TGCAGCGTTATTACAGGGGCCACCTACGAGCAGTACTTC
TRBJ2-1	-	TRBV5-1	TRBD1	CASSSGQPYNEQFF	TGCGCCAGCAGTTCGGGACAGCCCTACAATGAGCAGTTCTTC
TRBJ1-6	few	TRBV5-5	TRBD1	CASSSEPGQSHSPLHF	TGTGCCAGCAGCTCGGAACCGGGACAGTCCCATTCACCCCTCCACTTT
TRBJ1-6	many	TRBV12-3/TRBV12-4	-	CASSFEIFGGNSPLHF	TGTGCCAGCAGTTTCGAGATATTCGGGGGAAATTCACCCCTCCACTTT
TRBJ1-4	-	TRBV15	-	CATSRDRGGEKLFF	TGTGCCACCAGCAGAGACAGGGGAGGTGAAAAACTGTTTTTT
TRBJ2-2	-	TRBV12-3/TRBV12-4	-	CASSLGLGTTGELFF	TGTGCCAGCAGTTTAGGGCTGGGAACCACCGGGGAGCTGTTTTTT
TRBJ2-5	-	TRBV2	TRBD2	CASRRLTSGAEETQYF	TGTGCCAGCAGGAGGTTGACTAGCGGGGCCGAAGAGACCCAGTACTTC
TRBJ2-1	few	TRBV6-2/TRBV6-3	-	CASSYYLYNEQFF	TGTGCCAGCAGTTACTACCTTTACAATGAGCAGTTCTTC
TRBJ2-5	many	TRBV4-3	-	CASSQDIGEETQYF	TGCGCCAGCAGCCAAGATATAGGGGAAGAGACCCAGTACTTC
TRBJ1-6	-	TRBV7-8	-	CASSPVRDSPLHF	TGTGCCAGCAGTCCGGTCAGGGATTCACCCCTCCACTTT
TRBJ2-5	few	TRBV7-9	-	CASSETQETQYF	TGTGCCAGCAGCGAAACGCAAGAGACCCAGTACTTC
TRBJ1-6	many	TRBV20-1	TRBD1	CSARDLRDSNSPLHF	TGCAGTGCTAGAGATCTCCGGGACAGTAATTCACCCCTCCACTTT
TRBJ2-3	-	TRBV3-1	TRBD2	CASSQGLAGGKDTQYF	TGTGCCAGCAGCCAGGGACTAGCGGGGGGTAAAGATACGCAGTATTTT
TRBJ2-1	few	TRBV5-1	TRBD2	CASSYPSSGKGGNEQFF	TGCGCCAGCAGCTACCCTAGTAGCGGGAAGGGGGGAAATGAGCAGTTCTTC
TRBJ1-1	many	TRBV6-2/TRBV6-3	-	CASSYSRVEAFF	TGTGCCAGCAGTTACTCGCGGGTTGAAGCTTTCTTT
TRBJ2-4	many	TRBV6-4	TRBD1	CASSRGLAKNIQYF	TGTGCCAGCAGTAGGGGGCTAGCCAAAAACATTCAGTACTTC
TRBJ2-3	many	TRBV5-1	-	CASSLPTDTQYF	TGCGCCAGCAGCCTACCCACAGATACGCAGTATTTT
TRBJ2-1	few	TRBV6-4	TRBD2	CASSSLAGRSYNEQFF	TGTGCCAGCAGTTCCCTAGCGGGACGCTCCTACAATGAGCAGTTCTTC
TRBJ2-7	-	TRBV10-2	TRBD1	CASSESDRLWNEQYF	TGCGCCAGCAGTGAGTCGGACAGGCTATGGAACGAGCAGTACTTC
TRBJ2-2	-	TRBV7-9	-	CASKLPSTGELFF	TGTGCCAGCAAATTACCGAGCACCGGGGAGCTGTTTTTT
TRBJ2-5	-	TRBV7-2	-	CASSLEVRTETQYF	TGTGCCAGCAGCTTAGAGGTCAGGACAGAGACCCAGTACTTC
TRBJ2-5	-	TRBV5-1	-	CASSSQGRETQYF	TGCGCCAGCAGCTCTCAGGGAAGAGAGACCCAGTACTTC
TRBJ1-5	-	TRBV19	-	CASSMGNRNQPQHF	TGTGCCAGTAGTATGGGAAATCGGAATCAGCCCCAGCATTTT
TRBJ2-2	-	TRBV6-2/TRBV6-3	TRBD1	CASSYSRTGASNTGELFF	TGTGCCAGCAGTTACTCGAGGACAGGGGCCTCTAACACCGGGGAGCTGTTTTTT
TRBJ2-7	few	TRBV11-2	TRBD2	CASSSPGTSGIPITYEQYF	TGTGCCAGCAGCTCGCCCGGGACTAGCGGGATACCGATCACCTACGAGCAGTACTTC
TRBJ2-1	few	TRBV12-3/TRBV12-4	-	CASSLSGLNEQFF	TGTGCCAGCAGTTTATCAGGGCTCAATGAGCAGTTCTTC
TRBJ2-3	-	TRBV7-2	-	CASRPVGLVDTQYF	TGTGCCAGCAGGCCCGTTGGGTTAGTAGATACGCAGTATTTT
TRBJ1-6	-	TRBV11-2	-	CASSWDGASPLHF	TGTGCCAGCAGCTGGGACGGGGCCTCACCCCTCCACTTT
TRBJ1-5	few	TRBV20-1	-	CSARRIRAYDQPQHF	TGCAGTGCTAGACGGATTCGAGCTTACGATCAGCCCCAGCATTTT
TRBJ2-7	few	TRBV6-1	TRBD2	CASSLGERGSYEQYF	TGTGCCAGCAGCCTCGGGGAGCGGGGGTCCTACGAGCAGTACTTC
TRBJ2-7	many	TRBV5-6	TRBD1	CASSLIAGQGFHEQYF	TGTGCCAGCAGCTTGATCGCCGGACAGGGGTTCCACGAGCAGTACTTC
TRBJ1-4	many	TRBV28	-	CASRNRPDGTTNEKLFF	TGTGCCAGCAGAAATCGCCCCGACGGTACAACTAATGAAAAACTGTTTTTT
TRBJ2-1	-	TRBV11-2	-	CASSAGLYDNEQFF	TGTGCCAGCAGCGCGGGACTTTACGACAATGAGCAGTTCTTC
TRBJ2-1	-	TRBV9	-	CASSPLGGVNEQFF	TGTGCCAGCAGCCCTTTGGGAGGCGTGAATGAGCAGTTCTTC
TRBJ1-5	many	TRBV7-2	-	CASSLGPSNQPQHF	TGTGCCAGCAGCTTAGGGCCAAGCAATCAGCCCCAGCATTTT
TRBJ2-5	-	TRBV28	-	CASSLGGAKETQYF	TGTGCCAGCAGTTTAGGGGGGGCTAAAGAGACCCAGTACTTC
TRBJ1-1	many	TRBV5-1	-	CASSLGLQISTNTEAFF	TGCGCCAGCAGCTTGGGACTCCAAATTTCGACGAACACTGAAGCTTTCTTT
TRBJ1-5	-	TRBV6-1	-	CASSLVRARDQPQHF	TGTGCCAGCAGTCTGGTTCGGGCCCGGGATCAGCCCCAGCATTTT
TRBJ1-1	few	TRBV3-1	TRBD1	CASSLGTGGRMAEAFF	TGTGCCAGCAGCCTCGGGACAGGGGGCAGGATGGCTGAAGCTTTCTTT
TRBJ2-7	-	TRBV20-1	TRBD1	CSARGSRTGGLYEQYF	TGCAGTGCTAGAGGTTCAAGGACAGGGGGCTTGTACGAGCAGTACTTC
TRBJ2-7	many	TRBV12-3/TRBV12-4	TRBD1	CASSLAGQGAVEQYF	TGTGCCAGCAGTTTGGCAGGACAGGGGGCTGTCGAGCAGTACTTC